Listed below are T cell receptor beta chains from one sample, sequenced in a study of blood T cell repertoires in COVID-19. The data were produced by immunoSEQ multiplex PCR, yet TCRdb's version contains in-frame clones alone and is incomplete. Of 350,000 to 450,000 clones in the sample, roughly four fifths were seen once. Specimen: PBMCs or T cells enriched from blood (not recorded which). These TCRs come from a woman aged 45-60 years who had recovered from COVID-19. CDR3s include the opening cysteine and the closing phenylalanine or tryptophan. A D gene is named only where the DNA matches it firmly. Expanded clones get a size class; other rows say once, few or many, or leave the size out.

v_gene,abundance,d_gene,j_gene,CDR3nt,CDR3aa
TRBV10-3,.,.,TRBJ1-2,TGTGCCATCAGTGAGTCCACGGTCTATGGCTACACCTTC,CAISESTVYGYTF
TRBV9,.,TRBD2,TRBJ2-3,TGTGCCAGCAGCACCAGCGGGAGAACAGATACGCAGTATTTT,CASSTSGRTDTQYF
TRBV5-1,.,.,TRBJ2-2,TGCGCCAGCAGCTTGGACAGGCCTTCCGCCGGGGAGCTGTTTTTT,CASSLDRPSAGELFF
TRBV25-1,once,TRBD1,TRBJ1-1,TGTGCCAGCAGTGCCGGGACAGGCAAAGGACGAGAAGCTTTCTTT,CASSAGTGKGREAFF
TRBV19,once,.,TRBJ2-7,TGTGCCAGTAGTCCCGCCGATAGCTCCTACGAGCAGTACTTC,CASSPADSSYEQYF
TRBV5-6,.,TRBD1,TRBJ1-6,TGTGCCAGCAGCTTAAACGGACAGGCCCATAATTCACCCCTCCACTTT,CASSLNGQAHNSPLHF
TRBV25-1,.,TRBD2,TRBJ2-7,TGTGCCAGCAGGGACAGCGGGAGCTACGAGCAGTACTTC,CASRDSGSYEQYF
TRBV9,once,TRBD2,TRBJ2-4,TGTGCCAGCAGCGTAGAGGACGGGACTAGCGGGAAGGGGGCCAAAAACATTCAGTACTTC,CASSVEDGTSGKGAKNIQYF
TRBV7-8,once,TRBD1,TRBJ2-7,TGTGCCAGCAGCGTGACCGGGACAGGCAACTACGAGCAGTACTTC,CASSVTGTGNYEQYF
TRBV1,.,.,TRBJ1-3,TGCACCAGCAGATGCACAGGGAATGATGGAAACACCATATATTTT,CTSRCTGNDGNTIYF
TRBV3-1/TRBV3-2,.,.,TRBJ1-1,TGTGCCAGCAGCCCACCACAGGGGAACACTGAAGCTTTCTTT,CASSPPQGNTEAFF
TRBV6-2/TRBV6-3,.,TRBD2,TRBJ2-7,TGTGCCAGCAGCCCCCCGGGCTTCCGGGACTACTCCTACGAGCAGTACTTC,CASSPPGFRDYSYEQYF
TRBV19,.,.,TRBJ1-3,TGTGCCAGTACCCAAGGACAGAGCTCTGGAAACACCATATATTTT,CASTQGQSSGNTIYF
TRBV3-1/TRBV3-2,many,TRBD1,TRBJ1-2,TGTGCCAGCAGCCAATACCCGGGACAGGGCGGCTACACCTTC,CASSQYPGQGGYTF
TRBV12-3/TRBV12-4,.,.,TRBJ1-1,TGTGCCAGCAGTTTCTCCACTGAAGCTTTCTTT,CASSFSTEAFF
TRBV25-1,.,.,TRBJ1-6,TGTGCCAGCACGGCAGGCGGGAGTTCACCCCTCCACTTT,CASTAGGSSPLHF
TRBV2,.,.,TRBJ1-2,TGTGCCAGCAGGGTGCGGGGCAGTTGGGGCTACACCTTC,CASRVRGSWGYTF
TRBV29-1,once,TRBD1,TRBJ1-1,TGCAGCGTGTCGGACAGGAGGAACACTGAAGCTTTCTTT,CSVSDRRNTEAFF
TRBV18,.,.,TRBJ2-7,TGTGCCAGCTCACCACGGGGCAACGAGCAGTACTTC,CASSPRGNEQYF
TRBV10-2,.,.,TRBJ1-5,TGCGCCAGCTGGAGGGATAGCAATCAGCCCCAGCATTTT,CASWRDSNQPQHF
TRBV27,few,TRBD1,TRBJ1-5,TGTGCCAGCAGTCCTGCGTCCGGGACAGGGTATAGCAATCAGCCCCAGCATTTT,CASSPASGTGYSNQPQHF
TRBV7-2,few,.,TRBJ1-4,TGTGCCAGCAGCTCAACAGGGTTTCGGAATAATGAAAAACTGTTTTTT,CASSSTGFRNNEKLFF
TRBV9,once,TRBD1,TRBJ1-6,TGTGCCAGCAGCCCACGGACAGGCGGTAATTCACCCCTCCACTTT,CASSPRTGGNSPLHF
TRBV27,.,.,TRBJ1-1,TGTGCCAGCAGTTTGCTCATCAGGGACACTGAAGCTTTCTTT,CASSLLIRDTEAFF
TRBV19,.,.,TRBJ2-7,TGTGCCAGTAGTACCCAACAGGGAAACCCCTACGAGCAGTACTTC,CASSTQQGNPYEQYF
TRBV28,.,TRBD1,TRBJ1-2,TGTGCCAGCTCTCCCGGGACAGGGGGCTATGGCTACACCTTC,CASSPGTGGYGYTF
TRBV30,.,TRBD2,TRBJ2-2,TGTGCCTGGACTCGGCGGGAGCCGAACGGGGAGCTGTTTTTT,CAWTRREPNGELFF
TRBV19,few,.,TRBJ1-2,TGTGCCAGTAGTATGAGGCGCTCGCTCAACTATGGCTACACCTTC,CASSMRRSLNYGYTF
TRBV5-6,once,TRBD2,TRBJ2-5,TGTGCCAGCAGCTTGGTTCAGCGGGGGGGCTCCGAGACCCAGTACTTC,CASSLVQRGGSETQYF
TRBV6-6,.,.,TRBJ2-7,TGTGCCAGCAGTTACTCTGCCCAACTTAAATCCTACGAGCAGTACTTC,CASSYSAQLKSYEQYF
TRBV7-3,few,TRBD2,TRBJ2-5,TGTGCCAGCAGCTTAGGACTAGCGGGGGGGCAAGAGACCCAGTACTTC,CASSLGLAGGQETQYF